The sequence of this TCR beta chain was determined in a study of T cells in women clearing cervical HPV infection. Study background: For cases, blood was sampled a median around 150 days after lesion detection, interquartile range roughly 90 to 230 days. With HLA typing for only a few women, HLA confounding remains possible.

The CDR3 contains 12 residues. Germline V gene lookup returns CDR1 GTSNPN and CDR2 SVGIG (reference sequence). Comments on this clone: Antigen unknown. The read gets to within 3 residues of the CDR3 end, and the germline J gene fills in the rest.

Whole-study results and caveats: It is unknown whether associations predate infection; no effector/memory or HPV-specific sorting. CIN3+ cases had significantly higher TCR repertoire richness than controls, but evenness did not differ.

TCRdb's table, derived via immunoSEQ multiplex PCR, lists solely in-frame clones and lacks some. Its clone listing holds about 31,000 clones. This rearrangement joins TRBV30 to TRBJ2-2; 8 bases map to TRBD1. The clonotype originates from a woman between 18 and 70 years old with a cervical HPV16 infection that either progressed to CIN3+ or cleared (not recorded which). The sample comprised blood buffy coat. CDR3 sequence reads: CAWSPGGSSLFF. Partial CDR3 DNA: TGTGCCTGGAGCCCAGGGGGCAGCTCG.